This T cell receptor (beta chain) appears in the sequencing data of a study of shared clonotypes between healthy human individuals. Study overall: The cohort comprised a couple of women and a few men. Their ages spanned 18 to 49 years. The study, taken as a whole, reports: Non-shared clonotypes had lower generation probabilities than those shared by all four donors.

Only in-frame clones appear in the TCRdb table, and some are missing; sequencing was by immunoSEQ multiplex PCR. The table lists about 1.5 million clones, 95% to 99% of them singletons. Germline V lookup: CDR1 SGHTA, CDR2 FQGTGA. This CDR3 comprises 16 residues. The trim removed 5 bases at V and 6 bases at J, leaving 14 bases unmatched. Notes on this clone: Antigen unknown.

The specimen sequenced was naive CD4+ T cells sorted from blood. Subset: CD45RA+ positively selected. The chain recombines TRBV7-3 with TRBJ2-3; 7 bases fit TRBD2. The TCR originated in a man aged 25 to 40 in good health. In DNA form, the CDR3 reads TGTGCCAGCAGCCCAGGCCGACTCGCCGGGGGGGATACGCAGTATTTT. Translating gives CASSPGRLAGGDTQYF. Supplemented by reference TRBV7-3 and TRBJ2-3, the full variable domain reads GAGVSQTPSNKVTEKGKYVELRCDPISGHTALYWYRQSLGQGPEFLIYFQGTGAADDSGLPNDRFFAVRPEGSVSTLKIQRTERGDSAVYLCASSPGRLAGGDTQYFGPGTRLTVL.